Detailed here is one T cell receptor (beta chain). The data belong to a study of T cell changes during pregnancy in multiple sclerosis. The repertoire was sequenced with immunoSEQ multiplex PCR; TCRdb's copy has only in-frame clones and lacks some. The table has about 40,000 clones, 80% to 95% seen once; the top ten hold roughly 13%. The CDR3 totals 15 residues. The germline V gene has CDR1 MNHEY and CDR2 SMNVEV (reference sequence). Unmatched junction bases numbered 8, after V lost 2 bases and J lost 7 bases. The chain has TRBV27 and TRBJ2-1, with TRBD2 matching 7 bases. The material was CD8+ T cells from peripheral blood mononuclear cells, obtained in the first trimester of pregnancy. The receptor's source is a female donor with multiple sclerosis, enrolled in a pregnancy study. The CDR3 DNA reads as TGTGCCAGCAGTTTAGGCGGGGGTGGGTGGAATGAGCAGTTCTTC. Residues: CASSLGGGGWNEQFF.